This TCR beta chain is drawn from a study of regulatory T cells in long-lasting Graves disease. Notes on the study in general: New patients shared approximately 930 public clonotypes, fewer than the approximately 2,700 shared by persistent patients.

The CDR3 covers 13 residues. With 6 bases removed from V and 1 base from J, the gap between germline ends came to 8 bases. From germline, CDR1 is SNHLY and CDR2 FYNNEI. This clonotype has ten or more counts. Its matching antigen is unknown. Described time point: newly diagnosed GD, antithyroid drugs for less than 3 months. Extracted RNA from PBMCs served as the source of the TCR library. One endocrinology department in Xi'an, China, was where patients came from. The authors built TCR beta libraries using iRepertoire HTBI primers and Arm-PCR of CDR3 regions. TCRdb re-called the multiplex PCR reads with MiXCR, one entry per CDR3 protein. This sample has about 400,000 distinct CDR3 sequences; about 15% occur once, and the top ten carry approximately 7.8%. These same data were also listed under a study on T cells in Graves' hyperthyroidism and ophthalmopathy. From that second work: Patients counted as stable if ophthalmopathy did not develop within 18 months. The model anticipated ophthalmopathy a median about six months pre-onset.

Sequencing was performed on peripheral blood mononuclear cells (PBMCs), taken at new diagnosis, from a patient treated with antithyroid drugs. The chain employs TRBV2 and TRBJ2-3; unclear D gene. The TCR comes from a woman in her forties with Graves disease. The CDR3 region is CASRMAGTDTQYF. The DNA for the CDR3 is TGTGCCAGCAGGATGGCAGGCACAGATACGCAGTATTTT.